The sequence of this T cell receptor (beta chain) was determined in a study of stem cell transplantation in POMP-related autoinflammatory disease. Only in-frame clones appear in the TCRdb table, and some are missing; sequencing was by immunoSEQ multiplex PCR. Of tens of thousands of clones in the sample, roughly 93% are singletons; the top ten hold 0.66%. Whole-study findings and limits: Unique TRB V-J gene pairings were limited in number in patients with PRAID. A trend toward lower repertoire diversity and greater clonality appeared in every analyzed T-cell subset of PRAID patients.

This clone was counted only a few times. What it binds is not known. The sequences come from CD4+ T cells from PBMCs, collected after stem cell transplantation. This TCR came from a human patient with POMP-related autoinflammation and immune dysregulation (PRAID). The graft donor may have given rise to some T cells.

The CDR3 sequence is CASSQETTGYGYTF. In DNA, the CDR3 is TGCGCCAGCAGCCAAGAAACAACTGGCTATGGCTACACCTTC. The chain is built from TRBV4-1 and TRBJ1-2; no firm D call. This CDR3 has 14 amino acids. Germline-derived CDR1 and CDR2 are MGHRA and YSYEKL. Trimming removed 0 bases at V and 4 bases at J, with 9 bases between.